This TCR beta chain was recorded in a study of blood T cell repertoires in COVID-19 (dated by TCRdb to about 2020). Some background on the complete study: Samples covering the acute and convalescent phases of COVID-19 were provided by collaborators in the United States, Italy and Spain. A freely available public database, intended as a resource for researchers studying the immune response to SARS-CoV-2, is where the repertoires were released. The sample metadata nearly always contained a de-identified subject ID, COVID-19 status, age in years and sex. Where HLA class I and class II types were available, the types were taken from metadata supplied by the sample provider, not from assay-based typing. Subjects who had been exposed to COVID-19, were actively infected with it, or had recovered from it provided the deeply sampled blood TCRbeta repertoires that made up the dataset. The material from the prospective study consisted of cDNA or gDNA derived from T cells, B-cell-depleted T cells, or PBMCs. The samples were drawn from two sources: the first 160 participants of the ongoing ImmuneRACE study, and 1,000 to 1,500 subjects contributed by 6 global collaborators.

Each collaborating institution followed its own protocols to collect whole blood in K2EDTA tubes. For TCRbeta analysis, collaborator samples were shipped as frozen whole blood, as isolated PBMCs, or as DNA extracted from either sample type. The research as a whole found: How much clinical and demographic metadata was included differed by source and by participant, and the metadata was provided uncurated.

The CDR3 goes from the cysteine to the phenylalanine over 16 residues. Just the 48-base CDR3 DNA is kept, in frame starting at base 1. Based on the germline V gene (reference sequence), the CDR1 and CDR2 sequences are LNHDA and SQIVND. V and J are truncated by 5 bases and 1 base respectively, leaving an intervening sequence of 16 bases. To note about this clone: Its recognized antigen is unknown. No much larger clonotype is one base removed from it; base qualities were not supplied.

TCRbeta CDR3 regions were amplified from genomic DNA by means of the immunoSEQ Assay, a bias-controlled multiplex PCR. The study's own analysis went as follows. The number of nucleated cells in each sample was estimated by amplification of reference gene primers within the assay. Sequence reads were collapsed and filtered to measure the absolute abundance of every unique TCRbeta CDR3 rearrangement. Productive Simpson clonality was computed per sample as the square root of Simpson's diversity index over productive rearrangements. TCRdb took this table from immuneACCESS and kept in-frame rearrangements with V and J called. Such tables lack part of the clones; where checked against another copy, unresolved V genes explain under half of the gap, and the rest is unexplained. V, J and clone size derive from that table, while D and trimming were established from the DNA sequence. The sample has approximately 390,000 clones on record, 90% of them singletons. Together, the top ten hold about 6.8% of the sample.

The chain couples TRBV19 to TRBJ2-3; 7 matching bases give a weak D call of TRBD1. What was sequenced was peripheral blood. This TCR was recovered from a man between 18 and 35 years old with active or convalescent COVID-19. This receptor has the CDR3 CASSLRQGGGTDTQYF. The bases are TGTGCCAGTAGTCTCCGACAGGGCGGGGGCACAGATACGCAGTATTTT.